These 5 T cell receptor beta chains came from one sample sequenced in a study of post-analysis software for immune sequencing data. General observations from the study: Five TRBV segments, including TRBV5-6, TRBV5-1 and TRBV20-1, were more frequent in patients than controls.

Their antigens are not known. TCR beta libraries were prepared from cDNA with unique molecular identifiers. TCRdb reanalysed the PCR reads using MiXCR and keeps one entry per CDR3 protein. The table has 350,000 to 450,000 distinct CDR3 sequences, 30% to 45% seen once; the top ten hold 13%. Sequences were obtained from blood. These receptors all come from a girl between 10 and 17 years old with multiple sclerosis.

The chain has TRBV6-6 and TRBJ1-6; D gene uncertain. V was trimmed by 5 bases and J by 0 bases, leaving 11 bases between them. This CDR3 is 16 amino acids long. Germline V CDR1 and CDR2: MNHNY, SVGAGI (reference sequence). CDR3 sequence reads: CASSGGKSSYNSPLHF. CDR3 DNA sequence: TGTGCCAGCAGTGGTGGGAAGAGCTCCTATAATTCACCCCTCCACTTT.

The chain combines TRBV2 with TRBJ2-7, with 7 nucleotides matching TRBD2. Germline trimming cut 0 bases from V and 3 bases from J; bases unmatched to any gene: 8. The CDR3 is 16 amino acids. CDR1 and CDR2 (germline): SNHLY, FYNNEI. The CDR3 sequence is CASSEALRGGFYEQYF. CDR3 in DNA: TGTGCCAGCAGTGAAGCGCTACGCGGGGGATTCTACGAGCAGTACTTC.

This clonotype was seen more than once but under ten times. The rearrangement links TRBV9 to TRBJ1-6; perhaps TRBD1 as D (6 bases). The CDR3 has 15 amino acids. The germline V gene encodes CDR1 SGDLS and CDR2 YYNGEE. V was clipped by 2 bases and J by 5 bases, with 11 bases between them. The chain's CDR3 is CASSVDGQNNSPLHF. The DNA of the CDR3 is TGTGCCAGCAGCGTGGACGGACAGAATAATTCACCCCTCCACTTT.

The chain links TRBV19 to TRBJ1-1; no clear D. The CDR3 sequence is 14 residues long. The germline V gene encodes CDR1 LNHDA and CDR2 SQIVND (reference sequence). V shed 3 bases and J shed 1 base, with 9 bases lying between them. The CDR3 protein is CASSMGRTNTEAFF. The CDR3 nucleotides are TGTGCCAGTAGTATGGGGAGAACGAACACTGAAGCTTTCTTT.

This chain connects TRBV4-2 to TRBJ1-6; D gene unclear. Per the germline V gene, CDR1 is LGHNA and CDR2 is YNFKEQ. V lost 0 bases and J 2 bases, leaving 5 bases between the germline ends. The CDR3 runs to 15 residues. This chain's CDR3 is CASSQDKTYNSPLHF. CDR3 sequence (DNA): TGTGCCAGCAGCCAAGATAAAACCTATAATTCACCCCTCCACTTT.